This TCR beta chain was sequenced in a study of cytomegalovirus exposure and HLA in healthy donors. From germline, CDR1 is SGHTA and CDR2 FQGTGA. Trimming shortened V by 0 bases and J by 0 bases, and 9 bases separated the two germline ends. There are 16 residues in the CDR3. Primers included in the PCR were 60 Vbeta and 13 Jbeta primers. Profiled with immunoSEQ multiplex PCR; TCRdb holds only in-frame clones, not every one. The sample has approximately 150,000 clones; about four fifths are singletons. The specimen sequenced was PBMCs. V usage is TRBV7-3 and J usage is TRBJ2-1; a weak D match, TRBD2 (5 bases). The sequence was obtained from a human donor in good health. This chain's CDR3 is CASSLTSASSYNEQFF. CDR3 DNA: TGTGCCAGCAGCTTAACTAGCGCGAGCTCCTACAATGAGCAGTTCTTC.